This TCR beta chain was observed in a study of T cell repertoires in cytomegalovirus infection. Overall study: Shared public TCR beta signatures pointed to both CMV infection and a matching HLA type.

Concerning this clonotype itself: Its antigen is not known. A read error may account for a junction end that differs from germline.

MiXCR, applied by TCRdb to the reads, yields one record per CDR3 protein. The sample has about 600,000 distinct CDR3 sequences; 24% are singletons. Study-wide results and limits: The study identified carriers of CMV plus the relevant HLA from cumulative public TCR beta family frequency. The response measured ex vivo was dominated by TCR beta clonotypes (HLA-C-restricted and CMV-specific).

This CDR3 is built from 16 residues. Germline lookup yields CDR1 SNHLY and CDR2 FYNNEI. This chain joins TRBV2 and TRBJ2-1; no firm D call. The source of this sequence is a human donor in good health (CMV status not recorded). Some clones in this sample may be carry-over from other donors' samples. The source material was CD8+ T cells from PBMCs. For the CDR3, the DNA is TGTGCCAGCAGTGAACCACTCCTTGGCTCCTACAATGTGCAGTTCTTC. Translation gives CASSEPLLGSYNVQFF.